The subject of this entry is one TCR beta chain. Its antigen is not known. Indicated time point: healthy volunteer bleed at 2 weeks. Unfractionated whole blood yielded total RNA. V was trimmed by 2 bases and J by 5 bases, leaving 18 bases between them. The germline V gene has CDR1 LGHNA and CDR2 YNFKEQ. CDR3 length equals 16 residues. TCRdb processed the RACE reads anew with MiXCR; each CDR3 protein has one entry. The repertoire holds 80,000 to 100,000 distinct CDR3 sequences, approximately 8.2% seen once, with 2.9% in the top ten. This sample was included in a study of human T cells and chemical hapten exposure. Study-wide points: There was no change with DPC sensitization in TCRs above 1 in 1000 frequency.

The sample comprised whole blood. This TCR was recovered from a female donor in good health. Some clones in this sample may be carry-over from other donors' samples. This sequence joins TRBV4-2 and TRBJ2-5; D is undetermined. Here the CDR3 reads CASSQFFGNPSETQYF. In nucleotides, the CDR3 is TGTGCCAGCAGCCAATTTTTCGGTAACCCGTCTGAGACCCAGTACTTC.